This note documents a single T cell receptor beta chain sequence. V lost 4 bases, J lost 6 bases, and 12 bases lay in between. The CDR3 consists of 14 residues. Germline V gives CDR1 ENHRY, CDR2 SYGVKD. Enrolled through a virtual design, the participants were between roughly 18 and 100 years of age and came from 24 US areas. Participant reports of clinical history set cohort assignment. Before they entered the study, exposed participants had met a COVID-19 case within 2 weeks. The data belong to a study of blood T cell repertoires in COVID-19. For the study at large: Nucleic acid was either cDNA or gDNA, and it came from T cells, B-cell-depleted T cells, or PBMCs.

Here immunoSEQ multiplex PCR was the method, and the copy in TCRdb shows in-frame clones only, minus some. This table has hundreds of thousands of clones, roughly 89% appearing once. This sequence joins TRBV10-3 and TRBJ2-2; D unresolved. Sequenced sample: PBMCs or T cells enriched from blood (not recorded which). The receptor comes from a woman aged 45-65 years who had been exposed to COVID-19. This CDR3 is CAISGAQPPGELFF. CDR3 nucleotide sequence: TGTGCCATCAGTGGGGCGCAACCCCCCGGGGAGCTGTTTTTT.